This note documents a single TCR beta chain sequence. Trimming removed 4 bases from V and 6 bases from J; junction bases left unmatched: 5. Germline V gene sequence: CDR1 MNHEY, CDR2 SVGAGI. The CDR3 contains 16 residues. These data belong to a study of blood T cell repertoires in COVID-19. Here immunoSEQ multiplex PCR was the method, and the copy in TCRdb shows in-frame clones only, minus some. The profile shows just over 300,000 clones, 90% of them singletons. V usage is TRBV6-5 and J usage is TRBJ2-2, with 13 bases lining up with TRBD2. This TCR came from a woman aged 18 to 35 with acute COVID-19. The material sequenced was PBMCs or T cells enriched from blood (not recorded which). This CDR3 reads CASSSLTSGRAGELFF. The CDR3, as DNA: TGTGCCAGCAGTTCACTAACTAGCGGGAGGGCCGGGGAGCTGTTTTTT.